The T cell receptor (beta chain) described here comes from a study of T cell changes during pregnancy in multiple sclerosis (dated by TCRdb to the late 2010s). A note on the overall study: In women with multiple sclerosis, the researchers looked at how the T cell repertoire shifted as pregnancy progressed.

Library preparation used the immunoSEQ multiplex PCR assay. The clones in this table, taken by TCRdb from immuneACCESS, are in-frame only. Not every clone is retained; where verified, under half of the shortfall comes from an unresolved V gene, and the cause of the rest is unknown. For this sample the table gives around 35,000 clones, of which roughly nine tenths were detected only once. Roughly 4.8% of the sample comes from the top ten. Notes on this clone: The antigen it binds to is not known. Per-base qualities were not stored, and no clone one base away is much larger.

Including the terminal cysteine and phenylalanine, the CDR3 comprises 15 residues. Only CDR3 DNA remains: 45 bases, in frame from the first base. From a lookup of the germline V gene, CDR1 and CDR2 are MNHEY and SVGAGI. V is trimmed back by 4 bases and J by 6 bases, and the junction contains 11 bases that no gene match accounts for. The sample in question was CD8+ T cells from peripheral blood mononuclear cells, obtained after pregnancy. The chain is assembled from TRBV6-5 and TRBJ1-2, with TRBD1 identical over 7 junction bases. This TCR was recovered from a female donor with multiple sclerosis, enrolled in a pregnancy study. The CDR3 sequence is CASSLSGTALDGYTF. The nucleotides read TGTGCCAGCAGTTTATCCGGGACAGCGTTGGATGGCTACACCTTC.